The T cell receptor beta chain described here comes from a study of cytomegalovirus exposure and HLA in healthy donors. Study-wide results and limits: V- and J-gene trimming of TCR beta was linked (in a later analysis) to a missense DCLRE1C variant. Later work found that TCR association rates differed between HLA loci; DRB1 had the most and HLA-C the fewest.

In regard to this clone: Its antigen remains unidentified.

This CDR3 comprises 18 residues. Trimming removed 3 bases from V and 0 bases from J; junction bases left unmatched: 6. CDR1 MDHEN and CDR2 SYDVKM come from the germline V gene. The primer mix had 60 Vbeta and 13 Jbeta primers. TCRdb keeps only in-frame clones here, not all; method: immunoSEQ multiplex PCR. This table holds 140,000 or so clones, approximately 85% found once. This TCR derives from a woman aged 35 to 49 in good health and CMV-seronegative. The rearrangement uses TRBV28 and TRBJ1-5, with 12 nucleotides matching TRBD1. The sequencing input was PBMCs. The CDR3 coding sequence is TGTGCCAGCAGTTTGGGACAGGGGGCAGGATTTAGCAATCAGCCCCAGCATTTT. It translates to CASSLGQGAGFSNQPQHF.